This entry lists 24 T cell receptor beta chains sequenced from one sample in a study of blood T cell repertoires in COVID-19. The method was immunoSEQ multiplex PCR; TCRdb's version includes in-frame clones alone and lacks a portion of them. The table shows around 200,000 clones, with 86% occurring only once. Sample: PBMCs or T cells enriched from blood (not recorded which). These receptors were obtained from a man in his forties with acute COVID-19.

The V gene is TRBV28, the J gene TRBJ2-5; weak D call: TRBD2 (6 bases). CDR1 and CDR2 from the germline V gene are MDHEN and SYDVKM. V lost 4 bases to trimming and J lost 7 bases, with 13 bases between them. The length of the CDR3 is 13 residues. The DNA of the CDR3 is TGTGCCAGCAGTTCGGGGGTAAGGGGGACCCAGTACTTC. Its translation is CASSSGVRGTQYF.

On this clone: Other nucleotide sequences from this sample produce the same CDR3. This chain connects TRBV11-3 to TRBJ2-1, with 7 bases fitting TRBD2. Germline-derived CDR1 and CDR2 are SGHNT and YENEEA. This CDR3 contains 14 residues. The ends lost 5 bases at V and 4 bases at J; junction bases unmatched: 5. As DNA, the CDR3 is TGTGCCAGCAGCCCGGGCGGGAGTTACAATGAGCAGTTCTTC. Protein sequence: CASSPGGSYNEQFF. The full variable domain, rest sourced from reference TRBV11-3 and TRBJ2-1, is EAGVVQSPRYKIIEKKQPVAFWCNPISGHNTLYWYLQNLGQGPELLIRYENEEAVDDSQLPKDRFSAERLKGVDSTLKIQPAELGDSAVYLCASSPGGSYNEQFFGPGTRLTVL.

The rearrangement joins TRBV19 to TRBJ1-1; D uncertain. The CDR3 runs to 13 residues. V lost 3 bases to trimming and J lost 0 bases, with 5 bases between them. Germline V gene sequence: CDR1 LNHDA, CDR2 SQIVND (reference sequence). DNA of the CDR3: TGTGCCAGTAGTATGGAGCTGAACACTGAAGCTTTCTTT. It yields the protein CASSMELNTEAFF.

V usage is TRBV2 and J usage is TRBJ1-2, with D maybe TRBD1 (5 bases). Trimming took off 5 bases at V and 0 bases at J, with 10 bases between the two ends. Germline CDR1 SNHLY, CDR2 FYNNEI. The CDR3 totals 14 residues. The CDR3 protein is CASSSTVANYGYTF. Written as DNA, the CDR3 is TGTGCCAGCAGTTCGACAGTAGCTAACTATGGCTACACCTTC.

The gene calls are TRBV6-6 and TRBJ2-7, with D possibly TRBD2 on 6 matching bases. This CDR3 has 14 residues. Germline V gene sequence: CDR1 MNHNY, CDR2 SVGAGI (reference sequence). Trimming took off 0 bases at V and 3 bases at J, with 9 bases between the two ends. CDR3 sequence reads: CASSYSGGRYEQYF. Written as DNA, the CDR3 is TGTGCCAGCAGTTACTCCGGAGGGCGCTACGAGCAGTACTTC.

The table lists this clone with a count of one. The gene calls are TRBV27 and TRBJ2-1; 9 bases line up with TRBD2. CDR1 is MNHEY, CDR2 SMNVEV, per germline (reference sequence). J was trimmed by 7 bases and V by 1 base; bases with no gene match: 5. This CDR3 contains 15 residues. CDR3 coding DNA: TGTGCCAGCAGTTTATTTGGCGGGAGGGCGAATGAGCAGTTCTTC. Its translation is CASSLFGGRANEQFF.

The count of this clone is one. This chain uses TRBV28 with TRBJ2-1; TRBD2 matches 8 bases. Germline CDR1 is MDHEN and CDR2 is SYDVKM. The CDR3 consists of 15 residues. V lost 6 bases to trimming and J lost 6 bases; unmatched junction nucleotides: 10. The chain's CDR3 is CASSQSGSGANEQFF. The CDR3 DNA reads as TGTGCCAGCAGCCAAAGCGGGAGCGGGGCCAATGAGCAGTTCTTC.

This chain's CDR3 is CASSKGGHDTGELFF. For the CDR3, the DNA is TGCGCCAGCAGCAAAGGGGGACATGACACCGGGGAGCTGTTTTTT. The genes are TRBV5-1 and TRBJ2-2, with TRBD1 as a possible D gene (6 bases). Germline V CDR1 and CDR2: SGHRS, YFSETQ. This CDR3 has 15 residues. With 4 bases removed from V and 3 bases from J, the gap between germline ends came to 13 bases.

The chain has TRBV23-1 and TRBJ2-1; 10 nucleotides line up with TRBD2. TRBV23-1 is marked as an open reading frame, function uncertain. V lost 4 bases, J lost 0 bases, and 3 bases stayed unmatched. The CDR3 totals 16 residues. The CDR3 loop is CASSPPSGSSYNEQFF. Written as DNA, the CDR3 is TGCGCCAGCAGTCCTCCTAGCGGGAGCTCCTACAATGAGCAGTTCTTC.

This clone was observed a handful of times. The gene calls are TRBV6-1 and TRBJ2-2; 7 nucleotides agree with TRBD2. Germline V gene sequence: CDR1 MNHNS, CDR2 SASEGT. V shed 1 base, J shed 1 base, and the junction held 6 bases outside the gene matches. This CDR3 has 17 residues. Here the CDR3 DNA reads TGTGCCAGCAGTGAAGTGGGCGGGAGAGTGAACACCGGGGAGCTGTTTTTT. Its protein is CASSEVGGRVNTGELFF.

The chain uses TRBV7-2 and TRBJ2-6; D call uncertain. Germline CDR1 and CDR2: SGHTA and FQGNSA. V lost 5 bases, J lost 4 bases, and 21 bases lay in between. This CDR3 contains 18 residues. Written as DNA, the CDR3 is TGTGCCAGCAGCCCCCGCGCCGCGAGGCAACCCGGGGCCAACGTCCTGACTTTC. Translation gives CASSPRAARQPGANVLTF.

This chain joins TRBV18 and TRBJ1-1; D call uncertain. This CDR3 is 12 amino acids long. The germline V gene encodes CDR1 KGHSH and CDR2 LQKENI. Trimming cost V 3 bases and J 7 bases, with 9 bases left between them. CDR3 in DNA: TGTGCCAGCTCACCTTCGGGGTATGAAGCTTTCTTT. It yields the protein CASSPSGYEAFF.

The CDR3 is CASSLPSGADTQYF. DNA of the CDR3: TGTGCCAGCAGTTTACCTAGCGGGGCAGATACGCAGTATTTT. V and J are TRBV27 and TRBJ2-3, with 9 bases fitting TRBD2. Germline V gene lookup returns CDR1 MNHEY and CDR2 SMNVEV (reference sequence). V lost 2 bases, J lost 4 bases, and 1 base stayed unmatched. This CDR3 has 14 amino acids.

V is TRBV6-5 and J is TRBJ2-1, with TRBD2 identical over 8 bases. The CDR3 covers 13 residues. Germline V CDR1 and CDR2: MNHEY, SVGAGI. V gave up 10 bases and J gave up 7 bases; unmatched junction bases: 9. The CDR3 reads CATGSGRGNEQFF. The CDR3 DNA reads TGTGCCACGGGGAGCGGGAGAGGAAATGAGCAGTTCTTC.

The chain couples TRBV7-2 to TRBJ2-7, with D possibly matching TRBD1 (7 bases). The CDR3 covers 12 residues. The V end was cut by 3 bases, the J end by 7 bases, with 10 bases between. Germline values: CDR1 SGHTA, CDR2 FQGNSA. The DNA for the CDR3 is TGTGCCAGCAGCTTGACAGGGAGGGAGCAGTACTTC. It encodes CASSLTGREQYF.

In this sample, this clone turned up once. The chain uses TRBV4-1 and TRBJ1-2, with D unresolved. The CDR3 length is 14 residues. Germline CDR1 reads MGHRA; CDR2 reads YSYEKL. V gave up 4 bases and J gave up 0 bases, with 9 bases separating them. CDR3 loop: CASSPPRANYGYTF. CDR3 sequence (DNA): TGCGCCAGCAGCCCCCCGCGGGCTAACTATGGCTACACCTTC.

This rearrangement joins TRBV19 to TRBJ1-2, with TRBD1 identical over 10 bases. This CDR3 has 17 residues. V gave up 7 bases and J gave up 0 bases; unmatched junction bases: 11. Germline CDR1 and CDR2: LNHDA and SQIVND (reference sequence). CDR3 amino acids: CASMEMGTGVTNYGYTF. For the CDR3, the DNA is TGTGCCAGTATGGAAATGGGGACAGGGGTTACTAACTATGGCTACACCTTC.

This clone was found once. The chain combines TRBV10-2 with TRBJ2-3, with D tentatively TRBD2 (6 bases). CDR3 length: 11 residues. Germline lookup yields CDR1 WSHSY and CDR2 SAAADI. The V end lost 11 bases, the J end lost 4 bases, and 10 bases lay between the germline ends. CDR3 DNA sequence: TGCGCCGGGGGGTCCCCAGATACGCAGTATTTT. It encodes CAGGSPDTQYF.

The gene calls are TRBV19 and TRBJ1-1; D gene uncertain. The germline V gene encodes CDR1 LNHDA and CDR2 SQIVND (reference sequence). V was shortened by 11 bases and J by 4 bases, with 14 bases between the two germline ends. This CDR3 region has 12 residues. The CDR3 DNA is TGTGCCTCTAGGCGGGGTAGCACTGAAGCTTTCTTT. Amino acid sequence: CASRRGSTEAFF. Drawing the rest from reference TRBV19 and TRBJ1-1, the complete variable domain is DGGITQSPKYLFRKEGQNVTLSCEQNLNHDAMYWYRQDPGQGLRLIYYSQIVNDFQKGDIAEGYSVSREKKESFPLTVTSAQKNPTAFYLCASRRGSTEAFFGQGTRLTVV.

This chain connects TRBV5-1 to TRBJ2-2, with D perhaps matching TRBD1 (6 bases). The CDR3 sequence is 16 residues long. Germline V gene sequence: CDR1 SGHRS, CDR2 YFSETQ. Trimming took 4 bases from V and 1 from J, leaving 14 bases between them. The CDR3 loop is CASSRWGQGNTGELFF. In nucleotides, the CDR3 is TGCGCCAGCAGCCGATGGGGGCAGGGGAACACCGGGGAGCTGTTTTTT. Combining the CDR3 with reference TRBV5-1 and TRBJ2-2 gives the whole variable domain KAGVTQTPRYLIKTRGQQVTLSCSPISGHRSVSWYQQTPGQGLQFLFEYFSETQRNKGNFPGRFSGRQFSNSRSEMNVSTLELGDSALYLCASSRWGQGNTGELFFGEGSRLTVL.

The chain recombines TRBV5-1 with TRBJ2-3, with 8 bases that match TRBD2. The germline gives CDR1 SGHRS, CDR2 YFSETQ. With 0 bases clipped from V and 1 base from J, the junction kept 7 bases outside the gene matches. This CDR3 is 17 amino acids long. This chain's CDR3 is CASSLGGLAGRTDTQYF. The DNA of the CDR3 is TGCGCCAGCAGCTTGGGCGGACTAGCAGGGCGCACAGATACGCAGTATTTT.

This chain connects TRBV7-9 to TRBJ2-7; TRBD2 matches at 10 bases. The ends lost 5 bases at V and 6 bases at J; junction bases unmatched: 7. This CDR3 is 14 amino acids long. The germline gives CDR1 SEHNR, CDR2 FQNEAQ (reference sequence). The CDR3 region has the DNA TGTGCCAGCAGCCCGGATAGGACTAGCGGCGAGCAGTACTTC. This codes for CASSPDRTSGEQYF.

CDR3 sequence (DNA): TGTGCCAGCAGCGGGGGAGGGGAGCGATCCTACGAGCAGTACTTC. Its translation is CASSGGGERSYEQYF. J is TRBJ2-7 and V is TRBV7-9; 7 bases match TRBD2. This CDR3 region has 15 residues. The germline V gene has CDR1 SEHNR and CDR2 FQNEAQ (reference sequence). Trimming cost V 5 bases and J 1 base; bases outside gene matches: 8.

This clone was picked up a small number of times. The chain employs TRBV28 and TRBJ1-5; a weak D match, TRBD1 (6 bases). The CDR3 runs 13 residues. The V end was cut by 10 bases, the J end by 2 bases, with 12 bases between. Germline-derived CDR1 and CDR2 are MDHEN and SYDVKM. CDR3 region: CANQGSGNQPQHF. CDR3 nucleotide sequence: TGTGCCAACCAGGGGTCGGGCAATCAGCCCCAGCATTTT.